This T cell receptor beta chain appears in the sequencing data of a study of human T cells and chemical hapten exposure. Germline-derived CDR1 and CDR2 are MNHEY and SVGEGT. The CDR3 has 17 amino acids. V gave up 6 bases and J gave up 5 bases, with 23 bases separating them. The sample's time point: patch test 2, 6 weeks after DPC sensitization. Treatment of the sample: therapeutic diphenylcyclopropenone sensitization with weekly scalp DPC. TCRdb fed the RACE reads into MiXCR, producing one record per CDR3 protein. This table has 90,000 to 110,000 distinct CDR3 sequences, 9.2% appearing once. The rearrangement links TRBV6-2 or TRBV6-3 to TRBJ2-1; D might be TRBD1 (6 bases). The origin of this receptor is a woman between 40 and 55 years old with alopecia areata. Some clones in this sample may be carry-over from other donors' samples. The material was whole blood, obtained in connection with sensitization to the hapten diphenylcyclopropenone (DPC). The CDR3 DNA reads TGTGCCAGCAGCCGAGTTAATTCAGGGGTGCGGAACAATGAGCAGTTCTTC. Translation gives CASSRVNSGVRNNEQFF.